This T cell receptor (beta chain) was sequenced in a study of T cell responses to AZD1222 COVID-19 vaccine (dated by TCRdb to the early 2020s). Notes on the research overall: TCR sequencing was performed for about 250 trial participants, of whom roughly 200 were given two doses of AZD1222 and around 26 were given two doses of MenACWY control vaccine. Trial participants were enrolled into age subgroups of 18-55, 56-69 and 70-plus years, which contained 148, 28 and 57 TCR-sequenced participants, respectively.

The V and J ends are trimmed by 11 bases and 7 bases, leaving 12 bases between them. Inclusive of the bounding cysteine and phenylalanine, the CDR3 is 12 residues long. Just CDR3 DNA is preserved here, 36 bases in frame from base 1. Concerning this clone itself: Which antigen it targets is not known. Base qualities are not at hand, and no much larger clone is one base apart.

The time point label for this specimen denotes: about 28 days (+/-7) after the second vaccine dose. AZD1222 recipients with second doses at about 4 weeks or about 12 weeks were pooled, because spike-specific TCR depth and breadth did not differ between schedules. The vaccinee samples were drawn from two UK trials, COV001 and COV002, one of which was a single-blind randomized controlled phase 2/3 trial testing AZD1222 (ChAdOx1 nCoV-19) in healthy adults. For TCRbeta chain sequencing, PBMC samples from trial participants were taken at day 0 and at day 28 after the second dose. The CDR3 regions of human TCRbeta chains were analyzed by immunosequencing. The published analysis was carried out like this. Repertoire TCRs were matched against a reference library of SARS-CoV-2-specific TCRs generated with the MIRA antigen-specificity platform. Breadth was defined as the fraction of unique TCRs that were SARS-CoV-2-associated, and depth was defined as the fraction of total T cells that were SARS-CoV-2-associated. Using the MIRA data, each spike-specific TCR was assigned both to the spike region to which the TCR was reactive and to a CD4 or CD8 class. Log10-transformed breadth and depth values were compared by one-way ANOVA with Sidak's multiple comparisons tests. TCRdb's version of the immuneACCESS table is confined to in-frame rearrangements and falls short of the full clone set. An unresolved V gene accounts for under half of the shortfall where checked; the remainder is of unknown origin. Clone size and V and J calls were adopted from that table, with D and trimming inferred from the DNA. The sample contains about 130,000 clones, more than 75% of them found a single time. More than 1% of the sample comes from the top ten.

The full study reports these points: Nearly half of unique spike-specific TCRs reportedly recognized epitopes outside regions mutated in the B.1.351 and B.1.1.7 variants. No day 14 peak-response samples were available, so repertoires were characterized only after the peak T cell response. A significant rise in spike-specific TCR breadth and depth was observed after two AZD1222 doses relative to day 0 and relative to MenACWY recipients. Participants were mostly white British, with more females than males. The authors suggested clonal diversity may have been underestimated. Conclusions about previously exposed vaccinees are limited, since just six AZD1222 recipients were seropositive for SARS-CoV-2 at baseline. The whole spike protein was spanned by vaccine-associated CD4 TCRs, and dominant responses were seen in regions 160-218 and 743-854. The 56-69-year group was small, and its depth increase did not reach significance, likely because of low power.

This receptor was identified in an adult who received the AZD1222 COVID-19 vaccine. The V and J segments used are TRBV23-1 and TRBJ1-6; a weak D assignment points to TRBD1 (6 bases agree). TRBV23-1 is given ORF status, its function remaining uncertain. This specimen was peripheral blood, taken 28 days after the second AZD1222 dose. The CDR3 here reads CASGQRNSPLHF. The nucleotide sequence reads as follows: TGCGCCTCCGGACAGCGCAATTCACCCCTCCACTTT.